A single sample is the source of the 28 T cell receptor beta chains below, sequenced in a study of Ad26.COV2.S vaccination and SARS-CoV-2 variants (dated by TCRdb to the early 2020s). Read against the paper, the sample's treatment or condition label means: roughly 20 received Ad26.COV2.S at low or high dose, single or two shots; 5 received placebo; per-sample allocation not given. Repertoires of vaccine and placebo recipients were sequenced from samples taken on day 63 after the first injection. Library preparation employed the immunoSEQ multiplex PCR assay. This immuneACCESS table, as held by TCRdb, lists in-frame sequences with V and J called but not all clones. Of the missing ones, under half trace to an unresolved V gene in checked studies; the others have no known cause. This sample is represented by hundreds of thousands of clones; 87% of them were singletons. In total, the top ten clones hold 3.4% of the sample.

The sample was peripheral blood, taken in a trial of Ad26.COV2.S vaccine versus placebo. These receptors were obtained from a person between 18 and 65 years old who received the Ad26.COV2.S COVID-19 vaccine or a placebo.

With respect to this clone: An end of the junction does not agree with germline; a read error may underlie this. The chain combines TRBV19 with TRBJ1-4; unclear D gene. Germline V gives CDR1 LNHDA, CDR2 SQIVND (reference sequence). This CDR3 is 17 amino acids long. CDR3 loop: CASGIAHGWPSREKLFF. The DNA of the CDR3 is TGTGCCAGTGGTATTGCCCACGGGTGGCCCAGTCGGGAAAAACTGTTTTTT.

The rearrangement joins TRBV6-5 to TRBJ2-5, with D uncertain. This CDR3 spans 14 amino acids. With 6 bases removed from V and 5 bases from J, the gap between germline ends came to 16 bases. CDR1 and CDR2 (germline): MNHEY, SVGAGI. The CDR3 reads CASSMMDYSETQYF. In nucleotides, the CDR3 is TGTGCCAGCAGCATGATGGATTATTCGGAGACCCAGTACTTC.

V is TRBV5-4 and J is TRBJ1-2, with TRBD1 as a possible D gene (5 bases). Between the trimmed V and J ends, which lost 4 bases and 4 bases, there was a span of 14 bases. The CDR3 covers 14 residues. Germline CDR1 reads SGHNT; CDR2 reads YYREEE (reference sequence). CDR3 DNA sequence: TGTGCCAGCAGCCCCGGGACGTTGCCCTATGGCTACACCTTC. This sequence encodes CASSPGTLPYGYTF.

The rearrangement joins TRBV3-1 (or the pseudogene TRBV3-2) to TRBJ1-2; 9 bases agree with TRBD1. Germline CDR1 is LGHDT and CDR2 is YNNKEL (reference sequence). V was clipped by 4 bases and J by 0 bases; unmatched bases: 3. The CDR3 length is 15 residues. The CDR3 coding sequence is TGTGCCAGCAGCCGAGGGACAGGGACTAACTATGGCTACACCTTC. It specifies CASSRGTGTNYGYTF.

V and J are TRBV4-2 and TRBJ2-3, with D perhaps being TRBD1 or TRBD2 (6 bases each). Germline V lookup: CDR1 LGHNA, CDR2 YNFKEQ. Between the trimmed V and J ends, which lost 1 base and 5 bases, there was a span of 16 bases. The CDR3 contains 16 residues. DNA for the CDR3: TGTGCCAGCAGCCAAGCTGAGAGGGGGGTGGGAGATACGCAGTATTTT. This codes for CASSQAERGVGDTQYF.

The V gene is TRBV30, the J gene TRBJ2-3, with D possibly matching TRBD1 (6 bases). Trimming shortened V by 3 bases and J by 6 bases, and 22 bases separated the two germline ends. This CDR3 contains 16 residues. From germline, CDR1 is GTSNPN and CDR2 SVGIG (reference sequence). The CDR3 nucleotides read TGTGCCTGGAGAGTAGGGCCTGGACAGTTAACCGATACGCAGTATTTT. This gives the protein CAWRVGPGQLTDTQYF.

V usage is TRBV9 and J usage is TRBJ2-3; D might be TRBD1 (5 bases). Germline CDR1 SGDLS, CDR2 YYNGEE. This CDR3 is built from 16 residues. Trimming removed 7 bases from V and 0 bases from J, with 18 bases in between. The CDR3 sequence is CASGLLGAASTDTQYF. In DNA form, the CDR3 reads TGTGCCAGCGGCTTATTAGGGGCTGCTAGCACAGATACGCAGTATTTT.

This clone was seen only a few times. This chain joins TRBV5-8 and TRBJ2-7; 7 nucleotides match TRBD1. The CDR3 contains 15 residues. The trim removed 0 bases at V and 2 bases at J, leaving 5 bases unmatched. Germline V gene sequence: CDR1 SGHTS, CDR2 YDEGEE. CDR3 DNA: TGTGCCAGCAGCTTGGGACAGGGTCTGACCTACGAGCAGTACTTC. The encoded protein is CASSLGQGLTYEQYF.

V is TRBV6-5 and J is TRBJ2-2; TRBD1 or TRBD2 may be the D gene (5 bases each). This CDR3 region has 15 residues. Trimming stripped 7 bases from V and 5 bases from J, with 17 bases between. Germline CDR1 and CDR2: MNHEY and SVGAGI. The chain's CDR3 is CASTRDPTGTGELFF. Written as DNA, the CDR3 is TGTGCCAGCACCCGGGACCCAACGGGGACCGGGGAGCTGTTTTTT.

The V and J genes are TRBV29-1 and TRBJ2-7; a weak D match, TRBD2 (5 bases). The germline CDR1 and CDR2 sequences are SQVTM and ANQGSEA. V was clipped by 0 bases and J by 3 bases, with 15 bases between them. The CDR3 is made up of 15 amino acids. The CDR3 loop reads CSVEDWRADDYEQYF. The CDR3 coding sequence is TGCAGCGTTGAAGATTGGCGGGCGGATGACTACGAGCAGTACTTC.

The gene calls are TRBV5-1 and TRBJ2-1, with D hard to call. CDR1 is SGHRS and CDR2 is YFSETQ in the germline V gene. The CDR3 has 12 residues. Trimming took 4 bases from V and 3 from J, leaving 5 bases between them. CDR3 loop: CASSAGYNEQFF. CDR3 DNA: TGCGCCAGCAGCGCCGGCTACAATGAGCAGTTCTTC.

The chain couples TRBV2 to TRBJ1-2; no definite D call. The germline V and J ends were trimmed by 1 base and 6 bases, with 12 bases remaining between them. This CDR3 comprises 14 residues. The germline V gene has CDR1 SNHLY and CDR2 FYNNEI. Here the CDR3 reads CASSEVGGRDGYTF. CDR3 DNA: TGTGCCAGCAGTGAAGTTGGAGGGCGGGATGGCTACACCTTC.

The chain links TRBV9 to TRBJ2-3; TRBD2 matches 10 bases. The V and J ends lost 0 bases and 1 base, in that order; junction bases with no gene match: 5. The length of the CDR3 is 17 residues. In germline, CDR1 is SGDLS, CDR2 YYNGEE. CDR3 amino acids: CASSVEGGTSGTDTQYF. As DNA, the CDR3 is TGTGCCAGCAGCGTAGAGGGAGGGACTAGCGGCACAGATACGCAGTATTTT.

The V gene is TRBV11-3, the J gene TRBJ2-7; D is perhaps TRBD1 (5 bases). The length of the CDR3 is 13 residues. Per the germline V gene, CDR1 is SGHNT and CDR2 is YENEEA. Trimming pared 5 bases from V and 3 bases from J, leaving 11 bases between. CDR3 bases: TGTGCCAGCAGCCCATCTAGGGGCTACGAGCAGTACTTC. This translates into CASSPSRGYEQYF. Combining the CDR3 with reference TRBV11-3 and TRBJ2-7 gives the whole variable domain EAGVVQSPRYKIIEKKQPVAFWCNPISGHNTLYWYLQNLGQGPELLIRYENEEAVDDSQLPKDRFSAERLKGVDSTLKIQPAELGDSAVYLCASSPSRGYEQYFGPGTRLTVT.

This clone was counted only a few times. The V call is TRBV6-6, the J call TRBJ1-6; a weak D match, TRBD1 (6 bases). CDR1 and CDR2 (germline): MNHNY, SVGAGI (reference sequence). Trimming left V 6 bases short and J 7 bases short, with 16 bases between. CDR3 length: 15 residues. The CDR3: CASRPNRDLNSPLHF. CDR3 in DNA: TGTGCCAGCAGGCCAAACAGGGACCTCAATTCACCCCTCCACTTT.

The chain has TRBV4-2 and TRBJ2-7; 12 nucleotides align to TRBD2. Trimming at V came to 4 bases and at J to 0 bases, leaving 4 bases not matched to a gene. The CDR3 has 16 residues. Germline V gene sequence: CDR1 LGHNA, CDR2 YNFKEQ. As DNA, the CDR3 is TGTGCCAGCAGCCCTCTAGCGGGGGGGCCCTCCTACGAGCAGTACTTC. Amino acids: CASSPLAGGPSYEQYF.

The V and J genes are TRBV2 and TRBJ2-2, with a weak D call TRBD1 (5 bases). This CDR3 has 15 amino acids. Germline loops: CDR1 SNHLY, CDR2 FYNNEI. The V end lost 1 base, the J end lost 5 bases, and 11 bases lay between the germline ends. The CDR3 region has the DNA TGTGCCAGCAGTGAAGGGACACCTCCGACCGGGGAGCTGTTTTTT. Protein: CASSEGTPPTGELFF.

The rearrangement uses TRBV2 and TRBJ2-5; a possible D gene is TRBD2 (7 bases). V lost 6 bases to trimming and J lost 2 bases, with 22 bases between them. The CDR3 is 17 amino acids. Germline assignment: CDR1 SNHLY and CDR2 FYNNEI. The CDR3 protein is CASRNLFGGRGQETQYF. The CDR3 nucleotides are TGTGCCAGCAGAAATTTATTCGGGGGGCGCGGGCAAGAGACCCAGTACTTC.

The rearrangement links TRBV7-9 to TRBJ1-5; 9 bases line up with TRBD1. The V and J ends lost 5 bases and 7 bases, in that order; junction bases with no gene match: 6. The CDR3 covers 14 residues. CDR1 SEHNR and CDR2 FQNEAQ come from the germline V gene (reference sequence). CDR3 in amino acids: CASSQTGGGQPQHF. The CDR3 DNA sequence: TGTGCCAGCAGCCAAACAGGGGGCGGCCAGCCCCAGCATTTT.

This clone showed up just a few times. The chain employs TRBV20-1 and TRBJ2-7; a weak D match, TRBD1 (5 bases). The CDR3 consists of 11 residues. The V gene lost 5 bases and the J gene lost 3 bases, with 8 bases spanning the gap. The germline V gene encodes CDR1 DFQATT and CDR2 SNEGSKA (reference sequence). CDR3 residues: CSAPDSYEQYF. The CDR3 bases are TGCAGTGCTCCCGACAGCTACGAGCAGTACTTC.

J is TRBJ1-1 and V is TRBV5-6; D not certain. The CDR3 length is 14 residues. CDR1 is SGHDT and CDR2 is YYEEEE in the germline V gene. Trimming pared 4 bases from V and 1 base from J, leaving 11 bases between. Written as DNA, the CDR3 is TGTGCCAGCAGCCCAAGAATGAAGAACACTGAAGCTTTCTTT. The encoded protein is CASSPRMKNTEAFF.

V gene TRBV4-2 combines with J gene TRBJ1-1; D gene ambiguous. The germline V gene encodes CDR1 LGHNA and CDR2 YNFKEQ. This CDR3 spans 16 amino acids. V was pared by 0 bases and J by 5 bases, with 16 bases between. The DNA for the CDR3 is TGTGCCAGCAGCCAAGATGGGTCAGGAATGGCAACTGAAGCTTTCTTT. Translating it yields CASSQDGSGMATEAFF.

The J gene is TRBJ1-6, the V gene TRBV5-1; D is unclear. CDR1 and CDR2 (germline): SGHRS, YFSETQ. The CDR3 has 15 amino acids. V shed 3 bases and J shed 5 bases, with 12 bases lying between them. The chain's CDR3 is CASSSATPDNSPLHF. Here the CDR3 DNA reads TGCGCCAGCAGCTCTGCGACCCCAGATAATTCACCCCTCCACTTT.

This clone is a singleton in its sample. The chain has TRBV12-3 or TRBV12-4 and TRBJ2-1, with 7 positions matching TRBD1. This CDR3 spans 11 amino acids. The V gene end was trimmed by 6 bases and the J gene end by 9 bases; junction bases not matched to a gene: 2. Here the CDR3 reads CASSEGAEQFF. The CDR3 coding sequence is TGTGCCAGCAGCGAGGGGGCTGAGCAGTTCTTC.

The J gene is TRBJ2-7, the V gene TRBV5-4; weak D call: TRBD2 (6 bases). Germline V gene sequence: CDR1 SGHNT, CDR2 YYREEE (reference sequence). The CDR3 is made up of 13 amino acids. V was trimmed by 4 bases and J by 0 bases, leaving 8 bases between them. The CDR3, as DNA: TGTGCCAGCAGCCTGGACTACTCCTACGAGCAGTACTTC. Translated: CASSLDYSYEQYF.

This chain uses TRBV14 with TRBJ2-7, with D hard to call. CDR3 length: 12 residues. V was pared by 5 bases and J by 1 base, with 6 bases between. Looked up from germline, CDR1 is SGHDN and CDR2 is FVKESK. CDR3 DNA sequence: TGTGCCAGCAGCTCCCATTCCTACGAGCAGTACTTC. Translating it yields CASSSHSYEQYF.

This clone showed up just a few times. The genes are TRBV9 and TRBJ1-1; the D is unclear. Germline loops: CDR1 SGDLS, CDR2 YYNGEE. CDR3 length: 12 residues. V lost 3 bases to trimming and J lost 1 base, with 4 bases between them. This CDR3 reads CASSAQNTEAFF. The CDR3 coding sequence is TGTGCCAGCAGCGCCCAGAACACTGAAGCTTTCTTT.

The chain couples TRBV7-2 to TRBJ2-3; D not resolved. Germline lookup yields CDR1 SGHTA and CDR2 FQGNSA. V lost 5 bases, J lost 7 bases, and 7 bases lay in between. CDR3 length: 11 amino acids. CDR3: CASSPAYTQYF. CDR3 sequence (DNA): TGTGCCAGCAGCCCCGCTTATACGCAGTATTTT.